The TCR beta chain under discussion was sequenced for a study of technical replicates of blood from a few donors. Germline V gene data show CDR1 as MNHEY and CDR2 as SMNVEV (reference sequence). V was pared by 2 bases and J by 10 bases, with 10 bases of the junction left unmatched. The CDR3 covers 15 residues. Assay: immunoSEQ multiplex PCR; the TCRdb copy retains only in-frame clones and omits some. This table has 91,000 or so clones, 95% appearing once. This chain links TRBV27 with TRBJ2-1, with 8 bases identical to TRBD1. The sequencing input was T cells isolated from PBMCs. The source of this sequence is a human donor in good health. CDR3 sequence (DNA): TGTGCCAGCAGTTTACAGACAGGGGATTGGAGCGAGCAGTTCTTC. This codes for CASSLQTGDWSEQFF.